This T cell receptor beta chain was sequenced during a study of blood T cell repertoires in COVID-19. The wider study: Researchers got acute and convalescent COVID-19 samples from the United States, Italy and Spain. PBMCs, B-cell-depleted T cells, or T cells were the source of the cDNA or gDNA that made up the material.

Original analysis: Estimated nucleated cell counts came from reference gene primer amplification. Sequenced by immunoSEQ multiplex PCR; TCRdb stores in-frame clones only, minus some. V, J and clone size derive from that table, while D and trimming were established from the DNA sequence. This sample has roughly 150,000 clones; approximately 80% occur once, and the top ten carry roughly 8%. Germline CDR1 is LGHNA and CDR2 is YNFKEQ. With 3 bases clipped from V and 6 bases from J, the junction kept 8 bases outside the gene matches. This CDR3 is 16 amino acids long. The chain couples TRBV4-2 to TRBJ2-3, with 11 positions matching TRBD2. This receptor was obtained from a man in his 60s with acute or convalescent COVID-19. The sequenced sample was peripheral blood. The CDR3 here is CASSQGLAGGADTQYF. CDR3 nucleotides: TGTGCCAGCAGCCAGGGGCTAGCGGGGGGAGCCGATACGCAGTATTTT.